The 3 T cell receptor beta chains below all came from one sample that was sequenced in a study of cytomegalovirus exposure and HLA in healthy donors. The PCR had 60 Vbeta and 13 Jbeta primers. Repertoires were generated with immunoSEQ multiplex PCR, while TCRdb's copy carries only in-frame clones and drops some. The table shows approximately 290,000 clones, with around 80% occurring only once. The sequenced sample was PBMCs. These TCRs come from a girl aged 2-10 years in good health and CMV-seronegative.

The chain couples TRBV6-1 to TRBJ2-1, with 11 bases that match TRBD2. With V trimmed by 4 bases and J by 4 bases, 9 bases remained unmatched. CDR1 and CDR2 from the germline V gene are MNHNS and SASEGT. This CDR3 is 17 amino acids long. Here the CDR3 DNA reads TGTGCCAGCAGTGGTACGAGGAGGACTAGCGGGTACAATGAGCAGTTCTTC. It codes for CASSGTRRTSGYNEQFF.

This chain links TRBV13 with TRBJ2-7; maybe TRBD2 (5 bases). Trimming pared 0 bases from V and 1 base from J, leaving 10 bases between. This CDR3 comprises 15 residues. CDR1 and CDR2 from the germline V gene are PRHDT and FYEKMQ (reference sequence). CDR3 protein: CASSLGSDQSYEQYF. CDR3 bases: TGTGCCAGCAGCTTAGGTAGCGACCAATCCTACGAGCAGTACTTC.

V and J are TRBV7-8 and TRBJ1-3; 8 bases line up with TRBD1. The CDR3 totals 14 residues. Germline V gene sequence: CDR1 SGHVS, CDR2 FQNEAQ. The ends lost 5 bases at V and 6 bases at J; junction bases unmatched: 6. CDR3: CASSTGQGTNTIYF. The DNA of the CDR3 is TGTGCCAGCAGCACTGGACAGGGTACAAACACCATATATTTT.